This T cell receptor (beta chain) was obtained from a study of CD8 T cells in ankylosing spondylitis. TCRdb reprocessed the 5' RACE reads via MiXCR and lists one record per CDR3 protein. The repertoire consists of 100,000 to 150,000 distinct CDR3 sequences, with around 15% occurring once and the leading ten covering just under 3%. V lost 2 bases to trimming and J lost 2 bases, with 16 bases between them. The CDR3 consists of 16 residues. Looked up from germline, CDR1 is MNHEY and CDR2 is SVGAGI. The sequencing sample was made of blood, either unsorted or a sorted T cell fraction (not recorded which). This sequence originates from a female donor with ankylosing spondylitis or in good health (not recorded which). This sequence joins TRBV6-5 and TRBJ2-7; the D call may be TRBD1 or TRBD2 (6 bases each). CDR3 in DNA: TGTGCCAGCAGTTACCAACAGGGACTGGGGACCTACGAGCAGTACTTC. Amino acids: CASSYQQGLGTYEQYF.